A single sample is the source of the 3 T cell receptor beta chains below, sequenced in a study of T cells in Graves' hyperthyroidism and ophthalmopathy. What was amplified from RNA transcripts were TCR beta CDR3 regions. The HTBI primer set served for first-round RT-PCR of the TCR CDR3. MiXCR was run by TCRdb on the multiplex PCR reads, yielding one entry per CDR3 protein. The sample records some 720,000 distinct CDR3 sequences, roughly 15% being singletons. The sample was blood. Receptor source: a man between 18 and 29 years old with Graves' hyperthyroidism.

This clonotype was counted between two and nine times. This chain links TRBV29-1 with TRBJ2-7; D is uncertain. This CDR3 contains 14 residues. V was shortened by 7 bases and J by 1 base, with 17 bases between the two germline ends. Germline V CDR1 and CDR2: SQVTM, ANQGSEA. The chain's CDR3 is CSAARGGRSYEQYF. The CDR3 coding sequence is TGCAGCGCCGCCCGAGGCGGTAGGTCCTACGAGCAGTACTTC.

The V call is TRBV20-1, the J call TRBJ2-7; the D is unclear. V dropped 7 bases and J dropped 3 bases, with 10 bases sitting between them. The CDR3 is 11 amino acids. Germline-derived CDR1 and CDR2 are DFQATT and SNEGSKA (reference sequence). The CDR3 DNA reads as TGCAGTGGTAGGAGTCACTACGAGCAGTACTTC. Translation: CSGRSHYEQYF.

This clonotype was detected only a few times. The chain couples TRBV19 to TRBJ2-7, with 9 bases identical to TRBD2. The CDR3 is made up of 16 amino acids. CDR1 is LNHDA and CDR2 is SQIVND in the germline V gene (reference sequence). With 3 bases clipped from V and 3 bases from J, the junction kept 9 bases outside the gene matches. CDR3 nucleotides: TGTGCCAGTAGTATCCGGAGCGGGAGGTTGGGCTACGAGCAGTACTTC. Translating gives CASSIRSGRLGYEQYF.